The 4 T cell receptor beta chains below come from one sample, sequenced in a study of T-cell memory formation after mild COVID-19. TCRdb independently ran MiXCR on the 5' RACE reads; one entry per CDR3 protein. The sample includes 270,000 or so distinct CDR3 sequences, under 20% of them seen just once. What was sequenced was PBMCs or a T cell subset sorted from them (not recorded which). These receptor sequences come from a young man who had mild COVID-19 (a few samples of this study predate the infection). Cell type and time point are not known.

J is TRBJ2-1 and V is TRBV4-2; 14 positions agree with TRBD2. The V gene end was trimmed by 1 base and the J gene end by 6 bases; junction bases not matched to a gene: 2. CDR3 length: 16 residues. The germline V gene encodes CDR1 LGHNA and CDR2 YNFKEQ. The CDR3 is CASSQGTSGGFNEQFF. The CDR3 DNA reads TGTGCCAGCAGCCAAGGGACTAGCGGGGGGTTCAATGAGCAGTTCTTC.

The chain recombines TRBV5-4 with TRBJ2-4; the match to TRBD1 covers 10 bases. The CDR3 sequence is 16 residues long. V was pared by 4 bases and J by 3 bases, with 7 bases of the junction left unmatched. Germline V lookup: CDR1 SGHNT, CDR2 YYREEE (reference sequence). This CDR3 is CASSAWTGGGKNIQYF. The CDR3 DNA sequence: TGTGCCAGCAGCGCCTGGACAGGGGGGGGCAAAAACATTCAGTACTTC.

Here the CDR3 DNA reads TGTGCCAGCAGTTACGTTGGGGACCGACAAGAGACCCAGTACTTC. This translates into CASSYVGDRQETQYF. V is TRBV6-5 and J is TRBJ2-5, with D perhaps being TRBD1 or TRBD2 (5 bases each). This CDR3 comprises 15 residues. V shed 2 bases and J shed 2 bases, with 12 bases lying between them. Germline loops: CDR1 MNHEY, CDR2 SVGAGI.

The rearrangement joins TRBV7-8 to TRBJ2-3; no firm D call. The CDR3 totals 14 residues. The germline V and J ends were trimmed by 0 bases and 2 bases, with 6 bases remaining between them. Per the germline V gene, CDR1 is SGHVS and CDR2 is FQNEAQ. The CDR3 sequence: CASSLAFFTDTQYF. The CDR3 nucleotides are TGTGCCAGCAGCTTAGCCTTTTTCACAGATACGCAGTATTTT.